The rows below give T cell receptor beta chains drawn from one sample of a study of T cells in Graves' hyperthyroidism and ophthalmopathy. Each CDR3 protein gets one entry after TCRdb re-called the multiplex PCR reads with MiXCR. In the table there are approximately 640,000 distinct CDR3 sequences, about a sixth of which are singletons. Sequenced sample: blood. The receptors shown here come from a woman in her 30s with Graves' hyperthyroidism. Each CDR3 is given with its conserved first and last residue. The order of the fields is V gene, D gene, clone size, J gene, CDR3 DNA, CDR3 protein. The D gene is left open where the match is weak. Clone size, where shown, is once, few, many, or a class for clones that have expanded.

TRBV20-1	.	many	TRBJ2-3	TGCAGTACCGCGGTCGGCACAGATACGCAGTATTTT	CSTAVGTDTQYF
TRBV27	TRBD2	.	TRBJ2-2	TGTGCCAGCAGTCTTACCTCGTCTAGCGGGAGGGGCACCGGGGAGCTGTTTTTT	CASSLTSSSGRGTGELFF
TRBV28	.	many	TRBJ2-3	TGTGCCAGCATGGATCCGACCCCTAGCACAGATACGCAGTATTTT	CASMDPTPSTDTQYF
TRBV29-1	.	many	TRBJ2-7	TGCAGCGTTGATACGGGCTTGGCCTACGAGCAGTACTTC	CSVDTGLAYEQYF
TRBV3-2	.	.	TRBJ1-2	TGTGCCAGCAGCCAAGACCCCCCAAGGAGGATCTATGGCTACACCTTC	CASSQDPPRRIYGYTF
TRBV7-2	TRBD2	many	TRBJ2-5	TGTGCCAGCAGCTTAGAGGGGAAACTAGCGGGAGTCATGGGGAGAGAAGAGACCCAGTACTTC	CASSLEGKLAGVMGREETQYF
TRBV3-1	.	many	TRBJ1-1	TGTGCCAGCAGCCAAGCAGGGACCCTCACTGAAGCTTTCTTT	CASSQAGTLTEAFF
TRBV15	.	.	TRBJ2-7	TGTGCCACCAGCACTAGGCGGGGACCGCCTTACGAGCAGTACTTC	CATSTRRGPPYEQYF
TRBV24-1	TRBD1	.	TRBJ2-5	TGTGCCACCAGTGGAAAGGACAGGGGAGATTGGGAGACCCAGTACTTC	CATSGKDRGDWETQYF
TRBV5-5	TRBD2	few	TRBJ2-2	TGTGCCAGCAGCCTGTCCGGGACTAGACCGAACACCGGGGAGCTGTTTTTT	CASSLSGTRPNTGELFF
TRBV28	TRBD2	many	TRBJ2-3	TGTGCCAGCAGGGGTAGTAGCGGGAGCCCCACAGATACGCAGTATTTT	CASRGSSGSPTDTQYF
TRBV6-1	.	.	TRBJ2-1	TGTGCCAGCAGTGAAATGTGGCTTAATGAGCAGTTCTTC	CASSEMWLNEQFF
TRBV9	.	few	TRBJ2-7	TGTGCCAGCAGTTATACCGGGGCGGAGCAGTACTTC	CASSYTGAEQYF
TRBV29-1	TRBD1	many	TRBJ2-1	TGCAGCGTTGACGGGACAGGAGCTCCCAATGAGCAGTTCTTC	CSVDGTGAPNEQFF
TRBV20-1	.	many	TRBJ2-3	TGCAGTGCTAACAAGGGGGTTGCTAGCACAGATACGCAGTATTTT	CSANKGVASTDTQYF
TRBV12-3/TRBV12-4	.	.	TRBJ1-4	TGTGCCAGCACCCACAACAGGGTAGTAGGAGAAAAACTGTTTTTT	CASTHNRVVGEKLFF
TRBV6-1	TRBD1	many	TRBJ1-5	TGTGCCAGCAGTGTGGGACAGTATAGCAATCAGCCCCAGCATTTT	CASSVGQYSNQPQHF
TRBV3-1	.	.	TRBJ1-4	TGTGCCAGCAGCCAAGGGGGCGAAAAACTGTTTTTT	CASSQGGEKLFF
TRBV13	TRBD1	many	TRBJ1-1	TGTGCCAGCAGCCCGGACAGGGCGGGAACTGAAGCTTTCTTT	CASSPDRAGTEAFF
TRBV10-3	.	few	TRBJ2-3	TGTGCCATCAGTACTAGTAGCACAGATACGCAGTATTTT	CAISTSSTDTQYF
TRBV20-1	.	few	TRBJ2-7	TGCAGTGTAATCCTTTATGGGAGGTCGACCTACGAGCAGTACTTC	CSVILYGRSTYEQYF
TRBV7-2	.	many	TRBJ1-1	TGTGCCAGCAGTTCGGGACGGAAAAACACTGAAGCTTTCTTT	CASSSGRKNTEAFF
TRBV7-8	.	many	TRBJ2-5	TGTGCCAGCAGCTTAGCGGTGGGGACCCAGTACTTC	CASSLAVGTQYF
TRBV7-8	.	once	TRBJ1-4	TGTGCCAGCAGTTCACATATTTCAACTAATGAAAAACTGTTTTTT	CASSSHISTNEKLFF
TRBV6-1	.	few	TRBJ2-1	TGTGCCAGCAGTGAAGACGGTACCCACTCCTACAATGAGCAGTTCTTC	CASSEDGTHSYNEQFF
TRBV3-1	.	many	TRBJ2-1	TGTGCCAGCAGCCAAATTAGAAATGAGCAGTTCTTC	CASSQIRNEQFF
TRBV12-3/TRBV12-4	.	.	TRBJ1-4	TGTGCCAGCAGTTTAGTGTCCATGAATGAAAAACTGTTTTTT	CASSLVSMNEKLFF